These T cell receptor beta chains were read from a single sample in a study of T cells after yellow fever vaccination. TCRdb used MiXCR to reprocess the 5' RACE reads, holding one entry per CDR3 protein. The repertoire holds 25,000 to 35,000 distinct CDR3 sequences, with approximately 4.7% as singletons. Source: CD8+ T cells sorted from PBMCs, taken 5 days after the yellow fever booster vaccination. All receptors derive from a man aged 30 to 39 who received the YFV17D yellow fever vaccine. Each CDR3 is given with its conserved first and last residue. D genes are given only for firm matches. Some rows have no size entry. The others give once, few or many, or a class for an expanded clone.

j_call clone_size d_call v_call cdr3_aa cdr3_nt
TRBJ2-2 many TRBD2 TRBV6-5 CASQFETSRTGELFF TGTGCCAGCCAATTCGAGACTAGCAGGACCGGGGAGCTGTTTTTT
TRBJ2-5 many - TRBV15 CATSRTRWGQETQYF TGTGCCACCAGCAGAACCAGGTGGGGCCAAGAGACCCAGTACTTC
TRBJ2-5 many - TRBV7-2 CASSQVETQYF TGTGCCAGCAGCCAAGTGGAGACCCAGTACTTC
TRBJ2-5 many - TRBV7-2 CASSLVIGPLETQYF TGTGCCAGCAGCTTAGTCATAGGCCCCCTAGAGACCCAGTACTTC
TRBJ2-5 many - TRBV4-3 CASSQDGGALETQYF TGCGCCAGCAGCCAAGATGGGGGAGCGTTGGAGACCCAGTACTTC
TRBJ2-7 many - TRBV5-1 CASSLDFYEQYF TGCGCCAGCAGCTTGGACTTCTACGAGCAGTACTTC
TRBJ2-7 many - TRBV20-1 CSARPGALYEQYF TGCAGTGCTAGACCTGGGGCCCTCTACGAGCAGTACTTC
TRBJ2-3 many - TRBV2 CASSARLLDTQYF TGTGCCAGCAGTGCCAGACTTCTAGATACGCAGTATTTT
TRBJ2-3 few TRBD2 TRBV20-1 CCAETPGLAGSTDTQYF TGCTGTGCCGAAACCCCGGGACTAGCGGGGAGCACAGATACGCAGTATTTT
TRBJ2-1 many - TRBV7-6 CASSLVGGDSYNEQFF TGTGCCAGCAGCTTAGTGGGCGGGGACAGTTACAATGAGCAGTTCTTC
TRBJ2-3 many TRBD2 TRBV6-5 CASSYFPPASGTTDTQYF TGTGCCAGCAGTTACTTCCCCCCGGCTAGCGGGACCACAGATACGCAGTATTTT
TRBJ2-3 many - TRBV5-4 CASSPPAGPDTQYF TGTGCCAGCAGCCCCCCTGCGGGACCAGATACGCAGTATTTT
TRBJ2-7 many TRBD1 TRBV6-5 CASSYVAGGYEQYF TGTGCCAGCAGTTACGTCGCAGGGGGCTACGAGCAGTACTTC
TRBJ2-3 few TRBD1 TRBV7-6 CASSLEDRVGTDTQYF TGTGCCAGCAGCTTAGAAGACAGGGTCGGAACAGATACGCAGTATTTT
TRBJ2-1 many TRBD2 TRBV27 CATQGLAGVYNEQFF TGTGCCACCCAGGGACTAGCGGGAGTTTACAATGAGCAGTTCTTC
TRBJ2-2 many - TRBV7-2 CASSWGSRELFF TGTGCCAGCAGCTGGGGAAGCCGGGAGCTGTTTTTT
TRBJ2-1 many - TRBV24-1 CATSDFGGNEQFF TGTGCCACCAGTGATTTTGGTGGAAATGAGCAGTTCTTC
TRBJ2-3 many - TRBV6-5 CASSLGQSTDTQYF TGTGCCAGCAGTTTGGGGCAAAGCACAGATACGCAGTATTTT
TRBJ2-1 many - TRBV15 CATSRETGDYNEQFF TGTGCCACCAGCAGAGAAACAGGAGACTACAATGAGCAGTTCTTC
TRBJ1-3 few - TRBV6-5 CASSSPGRFGNTIYF TGTGCCAGCAGTTCTCCGGGACGCTTTGGAAACACCATATATTTT
TRBJ2-7 many TRBD1 TRBV20-1 CSARDETGDKGQYF TGCAGTGCTAGAGATGAGACAGGGGACAAGGGGCAGTACTTC
TRBJ2-7 many - TRBV7-6 CASSRGGLEQYF TGTGCCAGCAGCCGCGGTGGGCTCGAGCAGTACTTC
TRBJ2-5 many TRBD1 TRBV29-1 CSVELTGGSETQYF TGCAGCGTTGAACTGACAGGGGGATCAGAGACCCAGTACTTC
TRBJ2-1 few - TRBV7-6 CASSRNNEQFF TGTGCCAGCAGCCGGAACAATGAGCAGTTCTTC
TRBJ2-5 many TRBD2 TRBV5-8 CASSLAGAGETQYF TGTGCCAGCAGCTTAGCGGGAGCAGGGGAGACCCAGTACTTC
TRBJ2-5 large - TRBV5-6 CASSLEGQKETQYF TGTGCCAGCAGCTTGGAGGGGCAGAAAGAGACCCAGTACTTC
TRBJ2-2 many - TRBV6-1 CASTVTENTGELFF TGTGCCAGCACGGTGACGGAGAACACCGGGGAGCTGTTTTTT
TRBJ2-3 many - TRBV7-2 CASSSTSTLTDTQYF TGTGCCAGCAGCTCGACTAGTACCCTCACAGATACGCAGTATTTT
TRBJ2-5 many - TRBV20-1 CSARLQGQETQYF TGCAGTGCTAGACTACAGGGACAAGAGACCCAGTACTTC
TRBJ2-2 many TRBD2 TRBV7-7 CATAAPLAGPNTGELFF TGTGCTACCGCGGCCCCCCTAGCGGGACCTAACACCGGGGAGCTGTTTTTT
TRBJ2-7 many TRBD1 TRBV7-2 CASSSPDRGKDEQYF TGTGCCAGCAGCTCGCCGGACAGGGGCAAGGACGAGCAGTACTTC
TRBJ2-7 - - TRBV4-3 CASSQSQHYEQYF TGCGCCAGCAGCCAATCTCAGCATTACGAGCAGTACTTC
TRBJ2-2 many - TRBV11-2 CASRLGTGELFF TGTGCCAGCCGGCTGGGAACCGGGGAGCTGTTTTTT
TRBJ2-5 many - TRBV15 CATSSRLEETQYF TGTGCCACCAGCAGTAGGCTGGAGGAGACCCAGTACTTC
TRBJ1-1 many - TRBV10-3 CAISGQTAMNTEAFF TGTGCCATCAGTGGTCAGACAGCTATGAACACTGAAGCTTTCTTT
TRBJ2-3 many - TRBV7-9 CASSLSRGPDTQYF TGTGCCAGCAGCTTATCCAGGGGTCCAGATACGCAGTATTTT
TRBJ2-1 many - TRBV13 CASSLERESYNEQFF TGTGCCAGCAGCTTAGAACGTGAGTCCTACAATGAGCAGTTCTTC
TRBJ2-7 many TRBD2 TRBV5-1 CASSWGTSGVYEQYF TGCGCCAGCAGCTGGGGGACTAGCGGGGTATACGAGCAGTACTTC
TRBJ1-1 many - TRBV5-6 CASSEGGSEAFF TGTGCCAGCAGCGAGGGGGGATCTGAAGCTTTCTTT
TRBJ2-3 many TRBD2 TRBV7-9 CATGAVGLAGHTQYF TGTGCCACTGGGGCCGTTGGACTAGCGGGTCATACGCAGTATTTT
TRBJ2-5 many - TRBV28 CASSFSGQETQYF TGTGCCAGCAGTTTCTCAGGGCAAGAGACCCAGTACTTC
TRBJ2-4 many - TRBV6-5 CASSPPGDIQYF TGTGCCAGCAGTCCGCCAGGAGACATTCAGTACTTC
TRBJ1-5 many TRBD1 TRBV3-1 CASGGQINQPQHF TGTGCCAGCGGGGGACAGATTAATCAGCCCCAGCATTTT
TRBJ2-1 many TRBD2 TRBV14 CASSQDLWSLADEQFF TGTGCCAGCAGCCAAGATCTCTGGAGTCTAGCGGACGAGCAGTTCTTC
TRBJ2-3 many - TRBV6-5 CASSFQADLSTDTQYF TGTGCCAGCAGTTTTCAAGCGGATCTTAGCACAGATACGCAGTATTTT
TRBJ2-7 many - TRBV5-1 CASSPAEGREQYF TGCGCCAGCAGCCCAGCCGAGGGACGCGAGCAGTACTTC
TRBJ2-1 many - TRBV30 CAWSFSGFSYNEQFF TGTGCCTGGAGTTTCTCCGGGTTCTCCTACAATGAGCAGTTCTTC
TRBJ2-3 many - TRBV7-2 CASSLGISGTDTQYF TGTGCCAGCAGCTTAGGGATTAGCGGAACAGATACGCAGTATTTT
TRBJ1-6 many TRBD1 TRBV12-3/TRBV12-4 CASKRQGSSYNSPLHF TGTGCCAGCAAAAGACAGGGGAGCTCCTATAATTCACCCCTCCACTTT
TRBJ2-3 many - TRBV20-1 CSAPAVSGTDTQYF TGCAGTGCCCCTGCGGTTAGCGGCACAGATACGCAGTATTTT
TRBJ2-5 many - TRBV27 CAAGEGPKETQYF TGTGCCGCCGGAGAGGGGCCTAAAGAGACCCAGTACTTC
TRBJ2-3 many - TRBV7-9 CASKGPTDTQYF TGTGCCAGCAAGGGCCCCACAGATACGCAGTATTTT